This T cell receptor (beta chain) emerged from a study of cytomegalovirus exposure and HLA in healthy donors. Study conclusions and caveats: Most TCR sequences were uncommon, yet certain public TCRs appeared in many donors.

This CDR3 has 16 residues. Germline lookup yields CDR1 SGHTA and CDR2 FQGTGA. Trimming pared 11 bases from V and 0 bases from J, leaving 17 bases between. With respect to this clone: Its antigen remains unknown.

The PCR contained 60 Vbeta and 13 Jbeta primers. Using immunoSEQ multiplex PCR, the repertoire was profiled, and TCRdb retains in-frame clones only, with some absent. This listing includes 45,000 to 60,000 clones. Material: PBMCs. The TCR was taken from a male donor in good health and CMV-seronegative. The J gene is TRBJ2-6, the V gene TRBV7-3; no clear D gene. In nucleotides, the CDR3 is TGTGCCCAGAGGTGGTCCCCAAGCTCTGGGGCCAACGTCCTGACTTTC. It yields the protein CAQRWSPSSGANVLTF.